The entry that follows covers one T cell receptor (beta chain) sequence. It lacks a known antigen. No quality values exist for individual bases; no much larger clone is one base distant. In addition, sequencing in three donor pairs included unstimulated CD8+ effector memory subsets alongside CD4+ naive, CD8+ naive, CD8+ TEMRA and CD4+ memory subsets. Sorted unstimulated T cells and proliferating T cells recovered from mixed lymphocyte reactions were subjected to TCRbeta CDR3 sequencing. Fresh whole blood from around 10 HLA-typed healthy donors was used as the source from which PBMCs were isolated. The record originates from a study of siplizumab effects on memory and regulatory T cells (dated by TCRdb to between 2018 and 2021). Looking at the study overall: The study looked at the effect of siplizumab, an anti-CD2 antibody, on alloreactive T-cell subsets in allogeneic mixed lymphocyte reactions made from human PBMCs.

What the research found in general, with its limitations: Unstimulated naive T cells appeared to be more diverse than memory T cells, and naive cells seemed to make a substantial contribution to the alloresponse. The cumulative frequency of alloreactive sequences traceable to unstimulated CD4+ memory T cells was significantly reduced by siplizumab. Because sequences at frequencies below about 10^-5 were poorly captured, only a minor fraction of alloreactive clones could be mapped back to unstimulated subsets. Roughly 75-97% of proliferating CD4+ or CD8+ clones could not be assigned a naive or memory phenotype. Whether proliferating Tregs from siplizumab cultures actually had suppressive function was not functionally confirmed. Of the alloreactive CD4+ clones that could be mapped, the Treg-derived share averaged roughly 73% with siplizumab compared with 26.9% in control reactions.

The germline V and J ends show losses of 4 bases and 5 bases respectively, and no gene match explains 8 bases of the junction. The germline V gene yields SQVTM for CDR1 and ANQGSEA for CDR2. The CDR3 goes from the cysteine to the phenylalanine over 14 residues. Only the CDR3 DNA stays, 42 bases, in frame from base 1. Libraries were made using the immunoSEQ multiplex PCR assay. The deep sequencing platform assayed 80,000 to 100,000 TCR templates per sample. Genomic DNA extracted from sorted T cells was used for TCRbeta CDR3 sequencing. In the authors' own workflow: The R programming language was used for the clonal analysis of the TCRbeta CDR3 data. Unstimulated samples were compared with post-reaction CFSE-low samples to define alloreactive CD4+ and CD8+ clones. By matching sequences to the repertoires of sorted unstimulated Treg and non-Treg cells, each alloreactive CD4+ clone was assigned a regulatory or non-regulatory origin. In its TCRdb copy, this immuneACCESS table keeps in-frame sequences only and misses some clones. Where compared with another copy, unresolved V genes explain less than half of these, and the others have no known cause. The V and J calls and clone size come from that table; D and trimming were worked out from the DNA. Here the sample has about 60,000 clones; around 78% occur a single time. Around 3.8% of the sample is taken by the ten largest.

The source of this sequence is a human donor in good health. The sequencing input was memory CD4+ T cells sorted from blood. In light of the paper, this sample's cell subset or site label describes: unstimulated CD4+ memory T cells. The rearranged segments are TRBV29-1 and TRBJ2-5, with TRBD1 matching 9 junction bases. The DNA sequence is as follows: TGCAGCGTTGTTGGGGACAGGGCTTGGGAGACCCAGTACTTC. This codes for CSVVGDRAWETQYF.